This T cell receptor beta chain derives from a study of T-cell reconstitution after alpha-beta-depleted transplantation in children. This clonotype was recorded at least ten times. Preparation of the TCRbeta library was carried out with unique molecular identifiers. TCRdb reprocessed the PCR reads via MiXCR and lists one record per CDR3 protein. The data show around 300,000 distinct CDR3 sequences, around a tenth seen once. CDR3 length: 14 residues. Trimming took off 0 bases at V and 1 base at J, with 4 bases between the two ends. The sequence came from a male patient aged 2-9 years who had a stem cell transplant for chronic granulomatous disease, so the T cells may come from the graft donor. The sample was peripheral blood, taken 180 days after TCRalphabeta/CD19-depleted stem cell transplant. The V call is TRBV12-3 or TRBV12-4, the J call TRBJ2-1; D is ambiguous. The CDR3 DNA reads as TGTGCCAGCAGTTTAGCCATTTCCTACAATGAGCAGTTCTTC. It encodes CASSLAISYNEQFF.